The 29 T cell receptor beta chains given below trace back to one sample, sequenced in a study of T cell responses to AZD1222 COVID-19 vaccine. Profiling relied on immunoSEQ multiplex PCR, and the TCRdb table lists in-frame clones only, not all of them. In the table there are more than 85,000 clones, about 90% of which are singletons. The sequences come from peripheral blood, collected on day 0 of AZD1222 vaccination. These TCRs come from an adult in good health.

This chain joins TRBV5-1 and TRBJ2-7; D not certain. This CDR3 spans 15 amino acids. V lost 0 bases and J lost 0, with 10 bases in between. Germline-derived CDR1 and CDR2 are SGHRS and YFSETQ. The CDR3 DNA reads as TGCGCCAGCAGCTTGGCGCCAGGAAGCTCCTACGAGCAGTACTTC. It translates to CASSLAPGSSYEQYF.

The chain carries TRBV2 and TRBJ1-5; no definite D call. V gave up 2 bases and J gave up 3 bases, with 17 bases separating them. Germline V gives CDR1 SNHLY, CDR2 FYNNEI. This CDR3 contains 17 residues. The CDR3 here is CASSETALGSPNQPQHF. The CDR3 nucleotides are TGTGCCAGCAGTGAAACTGCCCTCGGGAGCCCCAATCAGCCCCAGCATTTT.

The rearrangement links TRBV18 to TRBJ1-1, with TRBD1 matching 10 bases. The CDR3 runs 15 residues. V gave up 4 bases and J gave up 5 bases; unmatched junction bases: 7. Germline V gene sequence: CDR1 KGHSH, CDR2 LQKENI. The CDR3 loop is CASSLYRDRGTEAFF. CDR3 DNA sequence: TGTGCCAGCTCACTTTACCGGGACAGGGGTACTGAAGCTTTCTTT.

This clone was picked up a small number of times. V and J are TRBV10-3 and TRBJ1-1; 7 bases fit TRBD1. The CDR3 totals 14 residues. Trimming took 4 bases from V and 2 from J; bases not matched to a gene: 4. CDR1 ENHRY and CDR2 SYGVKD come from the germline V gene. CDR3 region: CAISGGGGNTEAFF. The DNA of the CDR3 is TGTGCCATCAGTGGTGGAGGGGGCAACACTGAAGCTTTCTTT.

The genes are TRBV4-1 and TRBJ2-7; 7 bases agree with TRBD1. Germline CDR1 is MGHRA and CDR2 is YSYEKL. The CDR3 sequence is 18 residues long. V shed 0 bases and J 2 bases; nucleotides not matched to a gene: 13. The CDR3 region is CASSQDQAGGDMTYEQYF. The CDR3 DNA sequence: TGCGCCAGCAGCCAAGATCAGGCAGGGGGTGATATGACCTACGAGCAGTACTTC.

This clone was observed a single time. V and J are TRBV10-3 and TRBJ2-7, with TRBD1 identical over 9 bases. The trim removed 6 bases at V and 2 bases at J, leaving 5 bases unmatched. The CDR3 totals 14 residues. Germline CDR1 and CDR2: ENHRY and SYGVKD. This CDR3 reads CAIRSGTGTYEQYF. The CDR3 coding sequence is TGTGCCATCAGGTCGGGGACAGGGACCTACGAGCAGTACTTC.

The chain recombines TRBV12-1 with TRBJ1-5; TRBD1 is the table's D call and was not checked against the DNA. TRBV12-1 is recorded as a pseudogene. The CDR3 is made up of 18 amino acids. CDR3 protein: CASSGPGTTFYSNQPQHF. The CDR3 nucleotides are TGTGCCAGCAGCGGACCCGGGACAACGTTTTATAGCAATCAGCCCCAGCATTTT.

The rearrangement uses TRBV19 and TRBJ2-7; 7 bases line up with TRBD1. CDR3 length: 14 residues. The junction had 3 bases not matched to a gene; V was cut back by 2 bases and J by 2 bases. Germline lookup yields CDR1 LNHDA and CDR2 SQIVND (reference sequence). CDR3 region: CASSIYRGAYEQYF. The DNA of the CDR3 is TGTGCCAGTAGTATATACAGGGGAGCCTACGAGCAGTACTTC.

Written as DNA, the CDR3 is TGCGCCAGCAGCATGCAGGGGAGTGGCTACACCTTC. Its translation is CASSMQGSGYTF. V is TRBV5-1 and J is TRBJ1-2, with D possibly TRBD1 on 6 matching bases. Germline CDR1 and CDR2: SGHRS and YFSETQ. The CDR3 spans 12 residues. V shed 4 bases and J shed 7 bases, with 11 bases lying between them.

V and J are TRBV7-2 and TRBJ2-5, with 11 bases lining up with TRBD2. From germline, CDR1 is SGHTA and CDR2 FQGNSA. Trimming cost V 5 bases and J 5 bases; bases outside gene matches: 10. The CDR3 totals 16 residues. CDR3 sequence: CASSPTGTSGWETQYF. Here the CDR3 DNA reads TGTGCCAGCAGCCCTACCGGGACTAGCGGATGGGAGACCCAGTACTTC.

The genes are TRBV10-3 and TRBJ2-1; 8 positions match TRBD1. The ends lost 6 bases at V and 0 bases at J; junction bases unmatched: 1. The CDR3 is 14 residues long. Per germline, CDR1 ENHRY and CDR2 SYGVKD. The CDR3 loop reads CAIRTGGSYNEQFF. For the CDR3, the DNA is TGTGCCATCAGAACAGGGGGCTCCTACAATGAGCAGTTCTTC.

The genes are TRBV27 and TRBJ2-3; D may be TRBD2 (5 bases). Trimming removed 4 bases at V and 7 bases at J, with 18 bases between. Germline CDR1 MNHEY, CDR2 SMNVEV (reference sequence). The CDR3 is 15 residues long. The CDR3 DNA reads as TGTGCCAGCAGTTCTATGAGGGCCGCGGTCCATACGCAGTATTTT. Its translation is CASSSMRAAVHTQYF.

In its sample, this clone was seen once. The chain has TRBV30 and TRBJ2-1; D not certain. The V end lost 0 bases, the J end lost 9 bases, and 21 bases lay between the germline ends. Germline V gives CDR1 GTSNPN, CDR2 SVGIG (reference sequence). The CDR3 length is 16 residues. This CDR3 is CAWSVVSPPRPGEQFF. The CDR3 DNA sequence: TGTGCCTGGAGTGTAGTATCTCCACCCCGGCCCGGTGAGCAGTTCTTC.

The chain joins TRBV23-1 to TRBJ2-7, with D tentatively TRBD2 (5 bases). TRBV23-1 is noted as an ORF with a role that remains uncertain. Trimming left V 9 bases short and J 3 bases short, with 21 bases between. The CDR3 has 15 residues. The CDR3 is CARISRTPQRYEQYF. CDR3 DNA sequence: TGCGCCAGGATATCCCGGACTCCCCAGCGCTACGAGCAGTACTTC.

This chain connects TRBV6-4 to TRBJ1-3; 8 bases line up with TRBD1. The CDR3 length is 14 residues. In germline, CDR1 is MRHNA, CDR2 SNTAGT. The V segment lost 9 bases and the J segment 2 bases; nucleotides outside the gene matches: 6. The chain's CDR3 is CARVDRGAGNTIYF. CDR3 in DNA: TGTGCCAGAGTAGACAGGGGCGCTGGAAACACCATATATTTT.

The CDR3 spells CASSLDRVNPGYTF. The CDR3 DNA follows: TGCGCCAGCAGCTTAGACAGGGTTAACCCTGGCTACACCTTC. The chain carries TRBV5-1 and TRBJ1-2; 7 positions agree with TRBD1. This CDR3 comprises 14 residues. Germline CDR1 is SGHRS and CDR2 is YFSETQ. J gave up 7 bases and V 2 bases, and 8 bases lay outside the gene matches.

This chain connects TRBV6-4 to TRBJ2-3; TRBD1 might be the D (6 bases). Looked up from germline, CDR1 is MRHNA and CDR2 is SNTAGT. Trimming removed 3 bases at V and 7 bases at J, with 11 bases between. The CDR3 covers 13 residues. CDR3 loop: CASSDLQGNTQYF. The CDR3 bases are TGTGCCAGCAGTGATCTACAGGGAAATACGCAGTATTTT.

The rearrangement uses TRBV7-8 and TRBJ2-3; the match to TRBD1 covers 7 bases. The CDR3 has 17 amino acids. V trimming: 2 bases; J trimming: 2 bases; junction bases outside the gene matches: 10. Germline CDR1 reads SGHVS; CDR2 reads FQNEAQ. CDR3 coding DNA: TGTGCCAGCAGCTTACTGCTCGCACAGGGGTTCACAGATACGCAGTATTTT. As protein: CASSLLLAQGFTDTQYF.

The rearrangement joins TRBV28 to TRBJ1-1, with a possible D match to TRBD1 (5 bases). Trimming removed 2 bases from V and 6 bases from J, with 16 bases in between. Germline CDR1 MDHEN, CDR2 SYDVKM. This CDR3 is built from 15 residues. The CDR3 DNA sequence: TGTGCCAGCAGTTTAGGGCAGGGTAGCTGGGCTGAAGCTTTCTTT. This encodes CASSLGQGSWAEAFF.

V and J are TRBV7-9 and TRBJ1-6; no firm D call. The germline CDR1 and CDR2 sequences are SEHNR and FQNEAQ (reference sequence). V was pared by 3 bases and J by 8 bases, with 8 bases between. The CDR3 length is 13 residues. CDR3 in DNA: TGTGCCAGCAGCTTCCCAGGCGATTCACCCCTCCACTTT. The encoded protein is CASSFPGDSPLHF. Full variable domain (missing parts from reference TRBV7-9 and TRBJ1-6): DTGVSQNPRHKITKRGQNVTFRCDPISEHNRLYWYRQTLGQGPEFLTYFQNEAQLEKSRLLSDRFSAERPKGSFSTLEIQRTEQGDSAMYLCASSFPGDSPLHFGNGTRLTVT.

The CDR3 sequence is CASSLTGVNNEKLFF. The CDR3 coding sequence is TGTGCCAGTAGCCTCACAGGGGTAAATAATGAAAAACTGTTTTTT. The V call is TRBV19, the J call TRBJ1-4; TRBD1 matches at 7 bases. CDR3 length equals 15 residues. The germline gives CDR1 LNHDA, CDR2 SQIVND (reference sequence). Trimming took 6 bases from V and 4 from J; bases not matched to a gene: 8.

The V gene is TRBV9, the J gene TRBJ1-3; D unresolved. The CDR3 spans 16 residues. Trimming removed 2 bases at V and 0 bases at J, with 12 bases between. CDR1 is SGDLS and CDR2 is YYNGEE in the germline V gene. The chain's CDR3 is CASSVAVTNSGNTIYF. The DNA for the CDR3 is TGTGCCAGCAGCGTGGCAGTGACAAACTCTGGAAACACCATATATTTT.

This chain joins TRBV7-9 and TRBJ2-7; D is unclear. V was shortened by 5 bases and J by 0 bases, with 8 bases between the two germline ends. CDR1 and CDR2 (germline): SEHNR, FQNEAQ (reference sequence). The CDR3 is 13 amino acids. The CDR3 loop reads CASSPLGSYEQYF. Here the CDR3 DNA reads TGTGCCAGCAGCCCCTTAGGCTCCTACGAGCAGTACTTC.

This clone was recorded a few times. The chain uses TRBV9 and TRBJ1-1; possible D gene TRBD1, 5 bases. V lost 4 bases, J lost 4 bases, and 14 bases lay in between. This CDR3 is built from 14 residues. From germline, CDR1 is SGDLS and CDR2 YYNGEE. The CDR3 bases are TGTGCCAGCAGCATAGACAGCGGGAGCACTGAAGCTTTCTTT. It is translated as CASSIDSGSTEAFF.

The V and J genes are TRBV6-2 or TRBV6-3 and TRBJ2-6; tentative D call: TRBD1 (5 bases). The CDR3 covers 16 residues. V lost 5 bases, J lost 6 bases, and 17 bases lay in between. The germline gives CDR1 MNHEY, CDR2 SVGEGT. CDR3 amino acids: CASSLTQGNTANVLTF. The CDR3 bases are TGTGCCAGCAGTCTGACCCAGGGCAACACGGCCAACGTCCTGACTTTC.

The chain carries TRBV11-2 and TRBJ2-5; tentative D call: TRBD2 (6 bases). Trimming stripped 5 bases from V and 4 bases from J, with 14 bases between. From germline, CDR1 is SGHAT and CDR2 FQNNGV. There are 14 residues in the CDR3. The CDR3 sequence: CASSTTRRAETQYF. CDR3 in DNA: TGTGCCAGCAGCACGACTAGGCGGGCAGAGACCCAGTACTTC.

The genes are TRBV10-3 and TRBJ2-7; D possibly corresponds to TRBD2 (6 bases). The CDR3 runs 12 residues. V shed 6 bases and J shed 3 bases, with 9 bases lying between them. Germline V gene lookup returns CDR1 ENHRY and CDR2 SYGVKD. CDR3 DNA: TGTGCCATCAGCGTCGGGGGCTACGAGCAGTACTTC. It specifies CAISVGGYEQYF.

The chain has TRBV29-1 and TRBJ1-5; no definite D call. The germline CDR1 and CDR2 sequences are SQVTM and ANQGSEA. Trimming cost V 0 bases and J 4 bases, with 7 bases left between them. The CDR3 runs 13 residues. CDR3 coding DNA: TGCAGCGTTGAAGATCAGGTGAATCAGCCCCAGCATTTT. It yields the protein CSVEDQVNQPQHF.

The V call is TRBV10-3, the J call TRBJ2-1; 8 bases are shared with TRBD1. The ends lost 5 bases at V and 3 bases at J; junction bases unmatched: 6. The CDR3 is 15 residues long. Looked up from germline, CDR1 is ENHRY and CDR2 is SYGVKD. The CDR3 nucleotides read TGTGCCATCAGTCCCGGACAGGGTGGCTACAATGAGCAGTTCTTC. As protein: CAISPGQGGYNEQFF.